One T cell receptor (beta chain) is described in this entry. Its antigen is as yet unknown. The germline gives CDR1 GTSNPN, CDR2 SVGIG (reference sequence). The CDR3 is 13 amino acids. V was clipped by 1 base and J by 7 bases, with 13 bases between them. These data are taken from a study of radiation and T cells in renal cell carcinoma. On the study more broadly: Nephrectomy followed 15 Gy stereotactic body radiation by 4 weeks. General study results and limits: From baseline, blood top tumor clonotypes peaked at 2 weeks post-radiation. No pretreatment tumor biopsies were available for baseline clonotypes.

Time point reported: baseline pretreatment blood. Treatment reported: 15 Gy SBRT to primary tumor, nephrectomy 4 weeks later. Blood was sampled at baseline, 2 weeks and 4 weeks after SBRT. Libraries were prepared by immunoSEQ multiplex PCR; TCRdb keeps only in-frame clonotypes and omits some of them. The table shows 70,000 to 100,000 clones, with over 65% occurring only once. V gene TRBV30 combines with J gene TRBJ2-5; D is perhaps TRBD1 or TRBD2 (6 bases each). The sample in question was blood, obtained from a patient whose treatment included radiotherapy and nephrectomy. This sequence originates from a man between 60 and 75 years old with renal cell carcinoma. This CDR3 reads CAWSARRGRTQYF. The CDR3 bases are TGTGCCTGGAGTGCCCGCCGGGGGCGGACCCAGTACTTC.